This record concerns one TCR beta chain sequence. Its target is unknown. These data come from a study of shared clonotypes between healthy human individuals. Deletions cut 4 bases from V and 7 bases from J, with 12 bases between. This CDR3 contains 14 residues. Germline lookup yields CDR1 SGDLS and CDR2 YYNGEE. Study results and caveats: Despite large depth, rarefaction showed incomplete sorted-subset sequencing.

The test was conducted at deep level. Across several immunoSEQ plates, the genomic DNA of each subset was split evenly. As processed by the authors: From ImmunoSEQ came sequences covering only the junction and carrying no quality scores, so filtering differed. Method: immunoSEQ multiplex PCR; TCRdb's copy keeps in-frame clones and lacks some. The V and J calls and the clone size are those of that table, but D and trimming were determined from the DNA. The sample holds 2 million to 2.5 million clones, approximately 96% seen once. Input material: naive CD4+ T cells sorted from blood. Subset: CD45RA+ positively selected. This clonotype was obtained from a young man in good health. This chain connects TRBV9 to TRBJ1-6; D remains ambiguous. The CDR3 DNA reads TGTGCCAGCAGCCCCCGACCCGGGAATTCACCCCTCCACTTT. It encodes CASSPRPGNSPLHF.